This entry lists 16 T cell receptor beta chains sequenced from one sample in a study of regulatory T cells in long-lasting Graves disease. The time point: persistent/refractory GD, antithyroid drugs over 5 years with positive TRAb. Following extraction of RNA from PBMCs, that RNA was used to make the TCR library. CDR3-region Arm-PCR and iRepertoire HTBI primers produced the TCR beta libraries. TCRdb re-called the multiplex PCR reads with MiXCR, one entry per CDR3 protein. The table has under 450,000 distinct CDR3 sequences, more than 20% seen once. The starting material was peripheral blood mononuclear cells (PBMCs), obtained when the disease was refractory, from a patient treated with antithyroid drugs. The source is a woman between 40 and 50 years old with Graves disease.

This clonotype was seen many times. This chain joins TRBV6-1 and TRBJ2-2; D gene ambiguous. Germline V gives CDR1 MNHNS, CDR2 SASEGT. The length of the CDR3 is 16 residues. The V end lost 6 bases, the J end lost 7 bases, and 21 bases lay between the germline ends. CDR3 protein: CASSLVVVRVGGELFF. In DNA, the CDR3 is TGTGCCAGCAGCCTGGTAGTAGTTCGGGTCGGCGGGGAGCTGTTTTTT.

The rearrangement links TRBV30 to TRBJ2-1, with D unresolved. This CDR3 is built from 12 residues. V shed 3 bases and J shed 3 bases, with 6 bases lying between them. Germline lookup yields CDR1 GTSNPN and CDR2 SVGIG (reference sequence). Here the CDR3 DNA reads TGTGCCTGGAGCCAGATCTACAATGAGCAGTTCTTC. It translates to CAWSQIYNEQFF.

This clonotype was found a few times. The chain links TRBV30 to TRBJ2-2; D is unresolved. V was clipped by 1 base and J by 2 bases, with 14 bases between them. CDR1 is GTSNPN and CDR2 is SVGIG in the germline V gene (reference sequence). This CDR3 region has 16 residues. CDR3: CAWSEVLVQNTGELFF. As DNA, the CDR3 is TGTGCCTGGAGTGAAGTCTTAGTACAAAACACCGGGGAGCTGTTTTTT.

This clonotype has a count of ten or more. DNA of the CDR3: TGTGCCAGCAGCCCGGTAAGGGACTGGAACACTGAAGCTTTCTTT. This translates into CASSPVRDWNTEAFF. V usage is TRBV7-9 and J usage is TRBJ1-1; possible D gene TRBD1, 5 bases. Germline values: CDR1 SEHNR, CDR2 FQNEAQ (reference sequence). This CDR3 is built from 15 residues. Trimming shortened V by 5 bases and J by 1 base, and 14 bases separated the two germline ends.

This clonotype was counted many times. The CDR3 DNA sequence: TGTGCCAGCAGTTTCCAGGCGCCCCCGAACTACACCTTC. Protein product: CASSFQAPPNYTF. The chain carries TRBV28 and TRBJ1-2; no definite D call. Germline CDR1 and CDR2: MDHEN and SYDVKM. This CDR3 is 13 amino acids long. The ends were cut back, 3 bases at V and 10 bases at J, with 15 bases in the middle.

In regard to this clonotype: A read error may explain this, as a much larger clone is one base away. The rearrangement joins TRBV6-2 or TRBV6-3 to TRBJ1-1; D may be TRBD1 (5 bases). This CDR3 is built from 14 residues. The V and J ends lost 7 bases and 6 bases respectively, with 18 bases between them. The germline CDR1 and CDR2 sequences are MNHEY and SVGEGT. Here the CDR3 DNA reads TGTGCCAGCACCCTGGGGATAGGGGCGCCTGAAGCTTTCTTT. It specifies CASTLGIGAPEAFF.

The CDR3 is CASSFDGGNQPQHF. The CDR3 coding sequence is TGTGCCAGCAGCTTCGACGGGGGCAATCAGCCCCAGCATTTT. The chain carries TRBV3-1 and TRBJ1-5; D call uncertain. Trimming removed 5 bases from V and 2 bases from J, with 10 bases in between. CDR3 length: 14 residues. Germline V lookup: CDR1 LGHDT, CDR2 YNNKEL (reference sequence).

This clonotype was counted ten times or more. The CDR3 nucleotides read TGTGCCAGCTACGAATGGGCTAGCGGAAACTACGAGCAGTACTTC. Translation: CASYEWASGNYEQYF. The J gene is TRBJ2-7, the V gene TRBV2; 7 bases fit TRBD2. V was pared by 8 bases and J by 3 bases, with 13 bases of the junction left unmatched. The CDR3 contains 15 residues. The germline CDR1 and CDR2 sequences are SNHLY and FYNNEI.

This clonotype was seen many times. This chain connects TRBV28 to TRBJ1-5, with a tentative D call TRBD1 (5 bases). CDR1 is MDHEN and CDR2 is SYDVKM in the germline V gene. Trimming left V 3 bases short and J 8 bases short, with 20 bases between. CDR3 length equals 16 residues. CDR3 residues: CASSLGVRLGFEPQHF. DNA of the CDR3: TGTGCCAGCAGTTTGGGGGTCCGGCTCGGGTTTGAGCCCCAGCATTTT.

The table lists this clonotype with a few counts. The rearrangement joins TRBV29-1 to TRBJ2-2; a possible D gene is TRBD2 (5 bases). The CDR3 loop spans 13 amino acids. Germline loops: CDR1 SQVTM, CDR2 ANQGSEA. The V end was cut by 4 bases, the J end by 0 bases, with 6 bases between. The CDR3 protein is CSVALANTGELFF. CDR3 nucleotides: TGCAGCGTTGCACTAGCGAACACCGGGGAGCTGTTTTTT.

This clonotype was observed at least ten times. This chain links TRBV6-1 with TRBJ2-7; possible D gene TRBD2, 5 bases. CDR1 MNHNS and CDR2 SASEGT come from the germline V gene. CDR3 size: 12 residues. The germline V and J ends were trimmed by 8 bases and 1 base, with 9 bases remaining between them. The CDR3 protein is CASYRGSYEQYF. CDR3 DNA sequence: TGTGCCAGCTATCGGGGTTCCTACGAGCAGTACTTC.

Details on this clonotype: One base away lies a much larger clone, so this may be a sequencing read error. The rearrangement uses TRBV10-3 and TRBJ2-5, with D uncertain. The CDR3 runs to 16 residues. Germline V gene sequence: CDR1 ENHRY, CDR2 SYGVKD. CDR3 in amino acids: CASSGFRLTAQETQYF. The CDR3 bases are TGTGCCAGCAGTGGATTCCGACTGACCGCTCAAGAGACCCAGTACTTC.

The chain recombines TRBV3-1 with TRBJ2-5; 9 bases are a match to TRBD1. CDR3 length: 18 amino acids. Losses at the gene ends were 0 bases for V and 4 bases for J; bases not matched to a gene: 12. CDR1 LGHDT and CDR2 YNNKEL come from the germline V gene (reference sequence). The CDR3 loop is CASSQDLTGGISRETQYF. Written as DNA, the CDR3 is TGTGCCAGCAGCCAAGATTTGACAGGGGGGATAAGTCGAGAGACCCAGTACTTC.

The CDR3 DNA reads as TGTGCCAGCAGTTTATCCGGGATGCAGCCCTATGGCTACACCTTC. This gives the protein CASSLSGMQPYGYTF. The V gene is TRBV28, the J gene TRBJ1-2; no definite D call. The CDR3 covers 15 residues. V lost 1 base, J lost 4 bases, and 13 bases lay in between. The germline V gene encodes CDR1 MDHEN and CDR2 SYDVKM.

In this sample, this clonotype turned up many times. This chain uses TRBV28 with TRBJ2-2, with unresolved D. CDR1 and CDR2 from the germline V gene are MDHEN and SYDVKM. The CDR3 has 11 amino acids. V lost 6 bases and J 6 bases, leaving 5 bases between the germline ends. The DNA for the CDR3 is TGTGCCAGCAGCTTCCCCGGGGAGCTGTTTTTT. The encoded protein is CASSFPGELFF.

V gene TRBV27 combines with J gene TRBJ1-1; no reliable D call. Germline values: CDR1 MNHEY, CDR2 SMNVEV (reference sequence). This CDR3 has 13 amino acids. V was trimmed by 2 bases and J by 4 bases, leaving 8 bases between them. The CDR3: CASSLGRSTEAFF. As DNA, the CDR3 is TGTGCCAGCAGTTTAGGGCGGAGCACTGAAGCTTTCTTT.